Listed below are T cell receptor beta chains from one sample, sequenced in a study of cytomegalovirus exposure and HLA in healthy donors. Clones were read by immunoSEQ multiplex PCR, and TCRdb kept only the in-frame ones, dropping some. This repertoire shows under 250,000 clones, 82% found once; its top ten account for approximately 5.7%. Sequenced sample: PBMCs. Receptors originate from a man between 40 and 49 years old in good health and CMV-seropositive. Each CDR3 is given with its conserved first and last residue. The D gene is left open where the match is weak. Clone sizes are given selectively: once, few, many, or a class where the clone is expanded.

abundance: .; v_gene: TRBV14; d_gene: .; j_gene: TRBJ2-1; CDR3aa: CASSQPSNNEQFF; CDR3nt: TGTGCCAGCAGCCAACCTAGCAACAATGAGCAGTTCTTC
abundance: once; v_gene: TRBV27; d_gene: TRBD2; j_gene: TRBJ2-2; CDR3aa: CASSSTGTTNTGELFF; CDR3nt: TGTGCCAGCAGTTCCACCGGGACTACCAACACCGGGGAGCTGTTTTTT
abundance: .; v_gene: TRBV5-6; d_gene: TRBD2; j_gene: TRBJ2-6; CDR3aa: CASSWETSGRATGANVLTF; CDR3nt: TGTGCCAGCAGCTGGGAAACTAGCGGGAGGGCCACTGGGGCCAACGTCCTGACTTTC
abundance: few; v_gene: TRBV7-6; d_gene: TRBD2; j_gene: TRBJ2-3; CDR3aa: CASSLRPSGGISTDTQYF; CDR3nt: TGTGCCAGCAGCTTACGGCCTAGCGGGGGGATTAGCACAGATACGCAGTATTTT
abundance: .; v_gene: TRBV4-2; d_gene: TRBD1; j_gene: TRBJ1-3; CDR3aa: CASSHRDRVAGNTIYF; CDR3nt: TGTGCCAGCAGCCACCGGGACAGGGTTGCTGGAAACACCATATATTTT
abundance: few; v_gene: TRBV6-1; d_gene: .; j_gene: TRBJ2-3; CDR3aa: CASSEIYDTTDTQYF; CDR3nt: TGTGCCAGCAGTGAAATTTACGACACCACAGATACGCAGTATTTT
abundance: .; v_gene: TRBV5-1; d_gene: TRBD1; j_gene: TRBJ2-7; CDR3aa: CASSNDRGTHEQYF; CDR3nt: TGCGCCAGCTCAAACGACAGGGGTACACACGAGCAGTACTTC
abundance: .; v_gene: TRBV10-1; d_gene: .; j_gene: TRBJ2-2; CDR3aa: CASSDGGLHTGELFF; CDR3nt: TGCGCCAGCAGTGACGGGGGATTACACACCGGGGAGCTGTTTTTT
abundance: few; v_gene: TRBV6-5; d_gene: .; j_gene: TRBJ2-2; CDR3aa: CASSYTGANTGELFF; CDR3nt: TGTGCCAGCAGTTATACCGGGGCGAACACCGGGGAGCTGTTTTTT
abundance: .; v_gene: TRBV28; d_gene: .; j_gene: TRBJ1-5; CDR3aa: CASSETPQPQHF; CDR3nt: TGTGCCAGCAGTGAGACTCCTCAGCCCCAGCATTTT
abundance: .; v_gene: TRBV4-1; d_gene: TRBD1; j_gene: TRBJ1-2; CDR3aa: CASSKGGGGEYGYTF; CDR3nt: TGCGCCAGCAGCAAAGGAGGAGGGGGCGAATATGGCTACACCTTC
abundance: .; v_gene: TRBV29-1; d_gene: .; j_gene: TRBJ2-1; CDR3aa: CSVGSGRYNEQFF; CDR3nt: TGCAGCGTCGGATCAGGGCGGTACAATGAGCAGTTCTTC
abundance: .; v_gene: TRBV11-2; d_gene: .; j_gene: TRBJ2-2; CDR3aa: CASSSHRADTGELFF; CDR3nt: TGTGCCAGCAGCTCCCACAGGGCCGACACCGGGGAGCTGTTTTTT
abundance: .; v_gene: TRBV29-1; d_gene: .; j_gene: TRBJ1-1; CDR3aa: CSVLSTEAFF; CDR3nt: TGCAGCGTTCTCAGCACTGAAGCTTTCTTT
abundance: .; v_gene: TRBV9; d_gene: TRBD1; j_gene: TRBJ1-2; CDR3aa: CASSNLGTVAGYTF; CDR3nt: TGTGCCAGCAGCAACCTCGGGACAGTCGCGGGCTACACCTTC
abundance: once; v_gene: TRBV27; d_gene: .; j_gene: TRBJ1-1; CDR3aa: CASSSQEGTEAFF; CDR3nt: TGTGCCAGCAGTTCACAGGAGGGCACTGAAGCTTTCTTT
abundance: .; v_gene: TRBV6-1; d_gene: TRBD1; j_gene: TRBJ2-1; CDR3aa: CASSDFLGQGTHEQFF; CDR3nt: TGTGCCAGCAGTGATTTTCTGGGACAGGGAACTCATGAGCAGTTCTTC
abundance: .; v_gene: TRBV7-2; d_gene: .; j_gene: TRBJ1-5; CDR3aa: CASSAYPGWDQPQHF; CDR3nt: TGTGCCAGCAGCGCATACCCCGGGTGGGATCAGCCCCAGCATTTT
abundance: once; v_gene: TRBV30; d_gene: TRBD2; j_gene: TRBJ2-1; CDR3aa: CAWSAGTSGNRYNEQFF; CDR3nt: TGTGCCTGGAGTGCTGGGACTAGCGGGAATCGGTACAATGAGCAGTTCTTC
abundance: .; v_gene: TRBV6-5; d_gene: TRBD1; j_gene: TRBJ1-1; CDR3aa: CASATGATNTEAFF; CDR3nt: TGTGCCAGCGCAACAGGGGCAACTAACACTGAAGCTTTCTTT
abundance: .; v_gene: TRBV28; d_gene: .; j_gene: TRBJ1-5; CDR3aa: CASRSPGQPQHF; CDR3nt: TGTGCCAGCAGGTCACCGGGGCAGCCCCAGCATTTT
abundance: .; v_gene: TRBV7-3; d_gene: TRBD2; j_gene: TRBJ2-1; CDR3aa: CASSLTGAETSGPYNEQFF; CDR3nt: TGTGCCAGCAGCTTAACGGGAGCTGAGACTAGCGGACCTTACAATGAGCAGTTCTTC
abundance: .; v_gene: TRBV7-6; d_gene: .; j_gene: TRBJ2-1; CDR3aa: CASSSAPNNEQFF; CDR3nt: TGTGCCAGCAGCTCAGCCCCCAACAATGAGCAGTTCTTC
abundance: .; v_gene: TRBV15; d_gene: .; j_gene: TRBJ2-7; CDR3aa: CATSPREMRDEQYF; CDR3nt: TGTGCCACCAGCCCACGTGAAATGAGGGACGAGCAGTACTTC
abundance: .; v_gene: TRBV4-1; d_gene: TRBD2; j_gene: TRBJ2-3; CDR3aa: CASSQEGGRGGDTQYF; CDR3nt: TGCGCCAGCAGCCAAGAAGGCGGGAGGGGAGGAGATACGCAGTATTTT